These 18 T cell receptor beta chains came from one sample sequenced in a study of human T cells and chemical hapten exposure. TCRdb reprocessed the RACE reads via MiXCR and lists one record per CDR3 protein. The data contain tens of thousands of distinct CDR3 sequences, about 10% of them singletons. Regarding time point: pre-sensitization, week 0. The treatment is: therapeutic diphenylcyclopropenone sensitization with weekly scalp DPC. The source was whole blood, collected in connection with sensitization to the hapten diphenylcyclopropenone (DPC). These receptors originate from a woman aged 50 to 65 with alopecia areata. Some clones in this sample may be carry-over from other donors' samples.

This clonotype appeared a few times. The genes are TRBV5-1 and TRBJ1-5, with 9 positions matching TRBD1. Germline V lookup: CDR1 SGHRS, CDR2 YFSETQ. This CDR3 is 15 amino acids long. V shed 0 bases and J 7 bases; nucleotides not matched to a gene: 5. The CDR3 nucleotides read TGCGCCAGCAGCTTGGATACAGGGGGCCGGCAGCCCCAGCATTTT. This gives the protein CASSLDTGGRQPQHF.

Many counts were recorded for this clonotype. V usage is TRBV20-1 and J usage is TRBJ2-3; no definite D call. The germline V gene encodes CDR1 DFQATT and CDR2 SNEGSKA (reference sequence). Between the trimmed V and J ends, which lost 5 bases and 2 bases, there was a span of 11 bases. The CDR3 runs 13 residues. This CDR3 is CSARRPNTDTQYF. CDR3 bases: TGCAGTGCTCGCCGTCCGAACACAGATACGCAGTATTTT.

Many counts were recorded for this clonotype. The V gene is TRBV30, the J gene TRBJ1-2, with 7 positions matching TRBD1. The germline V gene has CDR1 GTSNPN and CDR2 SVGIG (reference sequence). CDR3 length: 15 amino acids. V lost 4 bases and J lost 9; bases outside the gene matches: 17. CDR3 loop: CAWNPNRGQSMRYTF. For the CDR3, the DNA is TGTGCCTGGAATCCGAACCGGGGACAGTCTATGCGCTACACCTTC.

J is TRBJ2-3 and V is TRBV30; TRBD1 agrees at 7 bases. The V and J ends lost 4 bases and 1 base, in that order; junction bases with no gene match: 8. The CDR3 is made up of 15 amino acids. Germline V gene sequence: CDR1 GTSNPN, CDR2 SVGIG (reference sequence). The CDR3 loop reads CAWTRQGAGTDTQYF. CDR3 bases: TGTGCCTGGACTCGACAGGGAGCGGGCACAGATACGCAGTATTTT.

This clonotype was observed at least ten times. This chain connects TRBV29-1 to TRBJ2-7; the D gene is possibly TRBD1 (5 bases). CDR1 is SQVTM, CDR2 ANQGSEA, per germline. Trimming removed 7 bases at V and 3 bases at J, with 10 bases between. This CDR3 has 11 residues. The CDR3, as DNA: TGCAGCGGGCAGGGCGACTACGAGCAGTACTTC. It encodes CSGQGDYEQYF.

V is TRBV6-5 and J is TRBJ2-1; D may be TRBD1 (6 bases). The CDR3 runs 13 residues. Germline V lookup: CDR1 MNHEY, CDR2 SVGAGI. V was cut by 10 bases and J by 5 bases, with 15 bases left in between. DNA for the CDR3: TGTGCCACGAAGACAGGCTACCACAATGAGCAGTTCTTC. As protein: CATKTGYHNEQFF.

The CDR3 loop reads CASTLRGQTSYEQYF. CDR3 sequence (DNA): TGTGCCAGCACCCTTCGAGGCCAGACTTCCTACGAGCAGTACTTC. V gene TRBV27 combines with J gene TRBJ2-7; D not certain. Germline V gene sequence: CDR1 MNHEY, CDR2 SMNVEV (reference sequence). V lost 7 bases and J 1 base, leaving 17 bases between the germline ends. The CDR3 spans 15 residues.

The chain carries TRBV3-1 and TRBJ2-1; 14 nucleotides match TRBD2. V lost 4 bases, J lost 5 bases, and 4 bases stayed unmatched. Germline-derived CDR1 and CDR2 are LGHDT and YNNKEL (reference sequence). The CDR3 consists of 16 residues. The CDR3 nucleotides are TGTGCCAGCAGCCGACTAGCGGGGGGGCCCAACAATGAGCAGTTCTTC. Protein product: CASSRLAGGPNNEQFF.

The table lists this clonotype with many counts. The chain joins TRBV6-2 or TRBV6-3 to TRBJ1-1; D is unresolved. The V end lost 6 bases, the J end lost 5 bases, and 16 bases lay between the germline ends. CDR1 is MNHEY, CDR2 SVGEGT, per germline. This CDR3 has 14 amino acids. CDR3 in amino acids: CASRRNGGLTEAFF. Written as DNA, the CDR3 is TGTGCCAGCAGACGCAACGGCGGCTTGACTGAAGCTTTCTTT.

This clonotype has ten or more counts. CDR3 residues: CASSLGQGVSGANVLTF. CDR3 in DNA: TGTGCCAGCAGCCTAGGGCAGGGGGTTTCCGGGGCCAACGTCCTGACTTTC. The chain has TRBV7-6 and TRBJ2-6, with 7 bases lining up with TRBD1. Trimming removed 5 bases from V and 4 bases from J; junction bases left unmatched: 11. The CDR3 length is 17 residues. The germline V gene encodes CDR1 SGHVS and CDR2 FNYEAQ. The variable domain in full, with the rest retrieved from reference TRBV7-6 and TRBJ2-6, is GAGVSQSPRYKVTKRGQDVALRCDPISGHVSLYWYRQALGQGPEFLTYFNYEAQQDKSGLPNDRFSAERPEGSISTLTIQRTEQRDSAMYRCASSLGQGVSGANVLTFGAGSRLTVL.

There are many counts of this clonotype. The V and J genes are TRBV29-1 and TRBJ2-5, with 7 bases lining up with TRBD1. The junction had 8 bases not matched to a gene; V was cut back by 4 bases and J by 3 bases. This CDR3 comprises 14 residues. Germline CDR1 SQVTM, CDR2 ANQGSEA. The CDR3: CSVVNPDRKETQYF. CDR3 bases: TGCAGCGTTGTTAACCCGGACAGGAAAGAGACCCAGTACTTC.

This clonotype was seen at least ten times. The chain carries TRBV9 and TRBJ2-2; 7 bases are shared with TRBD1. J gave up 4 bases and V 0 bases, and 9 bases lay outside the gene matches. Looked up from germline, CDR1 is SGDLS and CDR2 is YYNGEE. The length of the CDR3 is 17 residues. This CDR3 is CASSVGGQEWTTGELFF. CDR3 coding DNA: TGTGCCAGCAGCGTAGGAGGACAGGAATGGACCACCGGGGAGCTGTTTTTT.

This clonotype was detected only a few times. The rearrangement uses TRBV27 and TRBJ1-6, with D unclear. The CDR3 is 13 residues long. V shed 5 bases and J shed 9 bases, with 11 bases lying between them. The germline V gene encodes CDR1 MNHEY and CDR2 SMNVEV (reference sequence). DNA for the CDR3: TGTGCCAGCAGTCGGACCGAGATTTCACCCCTCCACTTT. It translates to CASSRTEISPLHF.

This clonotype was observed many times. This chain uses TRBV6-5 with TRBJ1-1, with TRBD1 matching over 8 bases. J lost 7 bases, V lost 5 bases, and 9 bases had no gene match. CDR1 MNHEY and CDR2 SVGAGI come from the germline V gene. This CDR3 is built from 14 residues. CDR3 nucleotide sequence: TGTGCCAGCAGTAGATCGACAGGGGCCTTTGAAGCTTTCTTT. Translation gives CASSRSTGAFEAFF.

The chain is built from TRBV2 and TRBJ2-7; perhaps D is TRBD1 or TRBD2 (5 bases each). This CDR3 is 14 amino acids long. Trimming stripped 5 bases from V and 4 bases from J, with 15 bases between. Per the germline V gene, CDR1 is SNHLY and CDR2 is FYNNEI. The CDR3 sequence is CASSRRDLPYEQYF. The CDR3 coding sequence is TGTGCCAGCAGTCGCCGGGACCTCCCGTACGAGCAGTACTTC.

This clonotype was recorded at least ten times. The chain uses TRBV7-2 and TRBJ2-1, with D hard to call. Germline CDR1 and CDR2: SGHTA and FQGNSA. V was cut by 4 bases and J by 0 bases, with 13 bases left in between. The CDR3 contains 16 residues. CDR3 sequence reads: CASSSPPRFSYNEQFF. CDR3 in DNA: TGTGCCAGCAGCTCTCCCCCGAGATTCTCCTACAATGAGCAGTTCTTC.

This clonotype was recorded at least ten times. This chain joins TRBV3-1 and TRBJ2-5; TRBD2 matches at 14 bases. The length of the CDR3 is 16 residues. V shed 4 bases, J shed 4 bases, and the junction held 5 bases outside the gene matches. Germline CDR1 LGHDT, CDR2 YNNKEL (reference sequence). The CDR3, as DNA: TGTGCCAGCAGCCCGAAGGGACTAGCGGGAGTAGAGACCCAGTACTTC. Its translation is CASSPKGLAGVETQYF.

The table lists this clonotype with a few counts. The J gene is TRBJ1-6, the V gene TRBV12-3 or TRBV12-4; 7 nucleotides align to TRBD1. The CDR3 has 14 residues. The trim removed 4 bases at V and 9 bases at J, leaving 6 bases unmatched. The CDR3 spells CASSSDTGVSPLHF. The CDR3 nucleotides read TGTGCCAGCAGTTCAGATACAGGGGTTTCACCCCTCCACTTT.